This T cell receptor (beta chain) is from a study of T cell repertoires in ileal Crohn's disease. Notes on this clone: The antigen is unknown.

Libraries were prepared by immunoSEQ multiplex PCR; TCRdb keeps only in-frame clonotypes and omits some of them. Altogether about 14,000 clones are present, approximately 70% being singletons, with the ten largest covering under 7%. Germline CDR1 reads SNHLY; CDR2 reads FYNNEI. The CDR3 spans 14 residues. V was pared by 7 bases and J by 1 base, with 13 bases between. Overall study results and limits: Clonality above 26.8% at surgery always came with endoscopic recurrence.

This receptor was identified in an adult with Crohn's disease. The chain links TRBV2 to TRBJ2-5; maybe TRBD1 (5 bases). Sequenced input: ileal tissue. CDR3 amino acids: CASTPLGVQETQYF. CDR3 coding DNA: TGTGCCAGCACCCCCTTAGGGGTCCAAGAGACCCAGTACTTC.